A selection of T cell receptor beta chains follows, all from one sample in a study of blood T cell repertoires in COVID-19. The protocol was immunoSEQ multiplex PCR, while the TCRdb copy is restricted to in-frame clones and leaves out a portion. Among nearly 350,000 clones listed, under 95% were seen once. Material: peripheral blood. The origin of the receptors is a young woman who had recovered from COVID-19. Each CDR3 is given with its conserved first and last residue. A D gene is named only where the DNA matches it firmly. Clone size appears in some rows only: once, few, many, or a class for an expanded clone.

v_call	cdr3_length	j_call	d_call	clone_size	cdr3_nt	cdr3_aa
TRBV5-1	15	TRBJ2-2	NA	once	TGCGCCAGCAGCTTGGCAACTTTGAACACCGGGGAGCTGTTTTTT	CASSLATLNTGELFF
TRBV2	13	TRBJ2-1	TRBD2	once	TGTGCCAGCAGGGGGGACGGGGGGAATGAGCAGTTCTTC	CASRGDGGNEQFF
TRBV12-3/TRBV12-4	13	TRBJ1-2	NA	once	TGTGCCAGCAGTTTTAGTTCAGGGGATGGCTACACCTTC	CASSFSSGDGYTF
TRBV12-3/TRBV12-4	13	TRBJ1-4	NA	few	TGTGCCAGCAGTCCCGAGGCGCATGAAAAACTGTTTTTT	CASSPEAHEKLFF
TRBV6-2/TRBV6-3	16	TRBJ2-1	TRBD2	once	TGTGCCAGCAGTGGAGGGACTAGCGGAGATTACAATGAGCAGTTCTTC	CASSGGTSGDYNEQFF
TRBV6-5	15	TRBJ1-4	NA	NA	TGTGCCAGCAGTTACTCTTGGCAGGAAAATGAAAAACTGTTTTTT	CASSYSWQENEKLFF
TRBV28	15	TRBJ1-6	TRBD1	NA	TGTGCCAGCAGCCCCGGGACAGCTTTTAATTCACCCCTCCACTTT	CASSPGTAFNSPLHF
TRBV3-1/TRBV3-2	12	TRBJ1-2	NA	NA	TGTGCCAGCAGCCGGAGCGCAACCTACTACACCTTC	CASSRSATYYTF
TRBV15	18	TRBJ1-2	NA	NA	TGTGCCACCAGCACTCGACGGGGGGGCCTCGGACACTTCTATGGCTACACCTTC	CATSTRRGGLGHFYGYTF
TRBV10-3	15	TRBJ2-3	TRBD2	NA	TGTGCCATCTCAAGCGGTAGCGGGAGGGGTAATACGCAGTATTTT	CAISSGSGRGNTQYF
TRBV19	19	TRBJ2-2	TRBD2	NA	TGTGCCAGTAGTTGGGCCGGGACTAGCGGGAGGGGTGACACCGGGGAGCTGTTTTTT	CASSWAGTSGRGDTGELFF
TRBV6-4	15	TRBJ1-5	TRBD1	NA	TGTGCCAGCAGTCCCGGGACAGGGGGCAATCAGCCCCAGCATTTT	CASSPGTGGNQPQHF
TRBV11-2	19	TRBJ1-1	TRBD1	NA	TGTGCCAGCAGCTTTGGACACCGGGACAGGGAGTCTAGGGGCACTGAAGCTTTCTTT	CASSFGHRDRESRGTEAFF
TRBV27	16	TRBJ2-1	TRBD2	NA	TGTGCCAGCAGTCGGACACTAGCGGGAGGGTTCAATGAGCAGTTCTTC	CASSRTLAGGFNEQFF
TRBV29-1	13	TRBJ1-2	TRBD1	NA	TGCAGCGTTGCCCCTACAGGGGGCGCGGGCTACACCTTC	CSVAPTGGAGYTF
TRBV6-5	12	TRBJ1-2	NA	NA	TGTGCCAGCAGTTACCTTACACAGGGCTACACCTTC	CASSYLTQGYTF
TRBV5-1	16	TRBJ2-5	TRBD2	NA	TGCGCCAGCAGCGCGTCTAGCGGGAGTATGGGAGAGACCCAGTACTTC	CASSASSGSMGETQYF
TRBV27	15	TRBJ1-4	TRBD1	NA	TGTGCCAGCAGTTCGTCGACAGGGCCCTATGAAAAACTGTTTTTT	CASSSSTGPYEKLFF
TRBV9	16	TRBJ2-1	TRBD2	once	TGTGCCAGCAGCGTAGGAGCGGGACTGTATCAGGATGAGCAGTTCTTC	CASSVGAGLYQDEQFF
TRBV7-9	17	TRBJ2-1	TRBD2	NA	TGTGCCAGCAGCTTAATAGGAGCGGGAGGGCCTAATAATGAGCAGTTCTTC	CASSLIGAGGPNNEQFF
TRBV7-2	17	TRBJ2-6	NA	once	TGTGCCAGCAGGCACGCTTTTCGGGGTTCTGGGGCCAACGTCCTGACTTTC	CASRHAFRGSGANVLTF
TRBV5-1	14	TRBJ1-5	NA	NA	TGCGCCAGCGTCCCGGGACATAACAATCAGCCCCAGCATTTT	CASVPGHNNQPQHF
TRBV10-3	17	TRBJ2-2	TRBD2	NA	TGTGCCATCCTAGCAAGACTAGCGGGGGTGAACACCGGGGAGCTGTTTTTT	CAILARLAGVNTGELFF
TRBV4-1	17	TRBJ1-2	NA	NA	TGCGCCAGCAGAGCGAACACCGGGCTCAGAGGGGGCTATGGCTACACCTTC	CASRANTGLRGGYGYTF
TRBV7-2	13	TRBJ1-2	NA	NA	TGTGCCAGCAGCTCCCAACTGAACTATGGCTACACCTTC	CASSSQLNYGYTF
TRBV5-5	15	TRBJ1-5	NA	NA	TGTGCCAGCAGCTTGGTCACAGGGTCGCTCCAGCCCCAGCATTTT	CASSLVTGSLQPQHF
TRBV9	17	TRBJ2-1	TRBD2	NA	TGTGCCAGCAGCGGAATAGCCGGGCTAGCGGGAGCCAATGAGCAGTTCTTC	CASSGIAGLAGANEQFF
TRBV6-2/TRBV6-3	15	TRBJ2-3	NA	NA	TGTGCCAGCAGCCCGCCGCTAGCGAACACAGATACGCAGTATTTT	CASSPPLANTDTQYF
TRBV6-5	15	TRBJ2-1	TRBD2	NA	TGTGCCAGCAGCCTCGCTAGCGGGACCTACAATGAGCAGTTCTTC	CASSLASGTYNEQFF
TRBV6-5	15	TRBJ1-1	NA	NA	TGTGCCAGCAGTTATACCGGCAGAGGGAACACTGAAGCTTTCTTT	CASSYTGRGNTEAFF
TRBV30	12	TRBJ1-1	NA	NA	TGTGCCTGGATGTCAGGGAACACTGAAGCTTTCTTT	CAWMSGNTEAFF
TRBV18	12	TRBJ1-2	NA	NA	TGTGCCAGCTCACCACAGGGGCCTGGCTACACCTTC	CASSPQGPGYTF
TRBV7-2	15	TRBJ2-1	NA	NA	TGTGCCAGCAGCCTGCTGACGGGGAGTCTAAATGAGCAGTTCTTC	CASSLLTGSLNEQFF
TRBV6-5	13	TRBJ1-2	TRBD1	NA	TGTGCCAGCAGCCGTGACAGGGTGATCGGCTACACCTTC	CASSRDRVIGYTF
TRBV5-1	16	TRBJ2-1	TRBD2	NA	TGCGCCAGCAGCTCGTCCTTAGCGGGAGTGACGGATGAGCAGTTCTTC	CASSSSLAGVTDEQFF
TRBV28	15	TRBJ1-5	NA	NA	TGTGCCAGCAGTTTTACACAAGGAGGCAATCAGCCCCAGCATTTT	CASSFTQGGNQPQHF
TRBV4-3	15	TRBJ1-1	NA	once	TGCGCCAGCAGCCAAGACGGGAGGGGACCCACTGAAGCTTTCTTT	CASSQDGRGPTEAFF
TRBV9	14	TRBJ1-6	NA	NA	TGTGCCAGCAGCGTAGACAGGTTTAATTCACCCCTCCACTTT	CASSVDRFNSPLHF
TRBV5-6	16	TRBJ1-2	TRBD1	NA	TGTGCCAGCAGCCCGCCCGGACAGGCCAGCGTGGTAGGCTACACCTTC	CASSPPGQASVVGYTF
TRBV7-2	15	TRBJ2-3	NA	NA	TGTGCCAGCAGCTCAGGACTACCTAGCACAGATACGCAGTATTTT	CASSSGLPSTDTQYF
TRBV19	16	TRBJ1-1	NA	NA	TGTGCCAGTAGTATAGAACCCCAGGTGCTCAACACTGAAGCTTTCTTT	CASSIEPQVLNTEAFF
TRBV19	15	TRBJ1-2	NA	NA	TGTGCCAGTAGTACGACAACCAGGGCCGACTATGGCTACACCTTC	CASSTTTRADYGYTF
TRBV5-4	14	TRBJ1-2	NA	NA	TGTGCCAGCAGCTTGGGACACCCAAACTATGGCTACACCTTC	CASSLGHPNYGYTF
TRBV5-1	15	TRBJ2-1	TRBD2	NA	TGCGCCAGCAGCTGGACTAGCGGGAACGACAATGAGCAGTTCTTC	CASSWTSGNDNEQFF
TRBV5-1	14	TRBJ1-2	TRBD1	NA	TGCGCCAGCAGCCGGGGACAGCTCGGGTTTGGCTACACCTTC	CASSRGQLGFGYTF
TRBV10-1	18	TRBJ2-3	NA	NA	TGCGCCAGCAGTGAGTCGCTGGGACACCACCGACCCACAGATACGCAGTATTTT	CASSESLGHHRPTDTQYF
TRBV30	13	TRBJ2-2	NA	NA	TGTGCCTGGAGTATAGCGAACACCGGGGAGCTGTTTTTT	CAWSIANTGELFF
TRBV7-6	14	TRBJ2-1	TRBD1	NA	TGTGCCAGCAGCTTAAGACAGGGGCACAATGAGCAGTTCTTC	CASSLRQGHNEQFF
TRBV14	15	TRBJ2-4	NA	NA	TGTGCCAGCAGCCAATCGACAGTTGCCAAAAACATTCAGTACTTC	CASSQSTVAKNIQYF
TRBV7-2	13	TRBJ2-5	TRBD2	NA	TGTGCCAGCAGCTCGCGGGGGGTGGTGACCCAGTACTTC	CASSSRGVVTQYF
TRBV6-5	13	TRBJ2-1	NA	NA	TGTGCCAGTAGGGGTAGCTCCTACAATGAGCAGTTCTTC	CASRGSSYNEQFF
TRBV11-3	15	TRBJ2-1	TRBD1	NA	TGTGCCAGCAGCTTCAGGGGGACGGGCTACAATGAGCAGTTCTTC	CASSFRGTGYNEQFF
TRBV11-2	16	TRBJ2-3	NA	NA	TGTGCCAGCAGCGGAAGGACAGATCTCCGCACAGATACGCAGTATTTT	CASSGRTDLRTDTQYF
TRBV4-3	17	TRBJ2-2	NA	NA	TGCGCCAGCAGCCAAGTGTGGTCGGGGGCGAACACCGGGGAGCTGTTTTTT	CASSQVWSGANTGELFF
TRBV4-3	16	TRBJ2-1	TRBD2	few	TGCGCCAGCAGCCAAGATCCAGCGGGAGCGGCCAATGAGCAGTTCTTC	CASSQDPAGAANEQFF